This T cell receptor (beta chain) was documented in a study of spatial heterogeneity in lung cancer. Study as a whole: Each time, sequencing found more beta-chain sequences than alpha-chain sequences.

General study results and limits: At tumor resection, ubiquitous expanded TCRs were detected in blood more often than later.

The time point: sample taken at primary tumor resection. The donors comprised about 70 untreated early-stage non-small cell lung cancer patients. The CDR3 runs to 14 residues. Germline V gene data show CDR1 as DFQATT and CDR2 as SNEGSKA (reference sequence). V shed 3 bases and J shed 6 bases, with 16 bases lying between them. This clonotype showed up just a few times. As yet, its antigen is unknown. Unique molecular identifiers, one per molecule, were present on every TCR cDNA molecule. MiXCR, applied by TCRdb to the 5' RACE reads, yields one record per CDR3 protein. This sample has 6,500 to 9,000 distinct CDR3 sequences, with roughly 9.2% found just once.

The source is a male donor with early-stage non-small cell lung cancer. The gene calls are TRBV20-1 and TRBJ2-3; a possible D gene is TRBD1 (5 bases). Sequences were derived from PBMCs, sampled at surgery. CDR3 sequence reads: CSASFRELLDTQYF. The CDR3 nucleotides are TGCAGTGCTAGTTTCAGGGAATTATTGGATACGCAGTATTTT.